Below are 19 T cell receptor beta chains sequenced from a single sample in a study of metastatic and nonmetastatic thyroid tumors. Patients underwent thyroid surgery, and none had received any treatment before it. TCRdb ran MiXCR on the PCR reads. In the table there are 20,000 to 30,000 clones, approximately 15% of which are singletons. Sequencing was carried out using blood. The receptors were sampled from a female donor with papillary thyroid cancer or a benign thyroid nodule (not recorded which). Some clones in this sample may be carry-over from other donors' samples.

This clone was recorded at least ten times. This sequence joins TRBV6-1 and TRBJ1-1; D is possibly TRBD1 (5 bases). Trimming removed 5 bases at V and 5 bases at J, with 18 bases between. CDR3 length equals 15 residues. Germline values: CDR1 MNHNS, CDR2 SASEGT. The CDR3 DNA follows: TGTGCCAGCAGTCAGCCAAAGTGGGGCGCGACTGAAGCTTTCTTT. Translated, it gives CASSQPKWGATEAFF.

Worth noting for this clone: Compared with germline, one end of the junction differs, possibly owing to a read error. V and J are TRBV6-2 or TRBV6-3 and TRBJ2-1; D not resolved. Germline V gene sequence: CDR1 MNHEY, CDR2 SVGEGT. This CDR3 contains 14 residues. The CDR3 protein is CASRGSRSYNEQFF. CDR3 in DNA: TGCGCCAGCAGAGGCTCCCGCTCCTACAATGAGCAGTTCTTC.

Note on this clone: This may stem from a read error, because a much larger clone lies one nucleotide away. The gene calls are TRBV7-3 and TRBJ2-3; TRBD2 aligns across 9 bases. CDR3 length equals 15 residues. Germline CDR1 reads SGHTA; CDR2 reads FQGTGA. Trimming at V came to 4 bases and at J to 7 bases, leaving 9 bases not matched to a gene. The CDR3 here is CASSSHLAGVNTQYF. CDR3 nucleotides: TGTGCCAGCAGCTCCCACTTAGCGGGGGTCAATACGCAGTATTTT.

This clone was observed many times. This chain links TRBV20-1 with TRBJ2-3; D ambiguous. Looked up from germline, CDR1 is DFQATT and CDR2 is SNEGSKA (reference sequence). CDR3 size: 12 residues. Trimming removed 5 bases at V and 1 base at J, with 7 bases between. The CDR3 loop reads CSAESRTDTQYF. DNA of the CDR3: TGCAGTGCTGAGAGCCGCACAGATACGCAGTATTTT.

This clone appeared many times. J is TRBJ2-1 and V is TRBV7-8, with D perhaps matching TRBD1 (6 bases). CDR3 length: 13 amino acids. Germline assignment: CDR1 SGHVS and CDR2 FQNEAQ. The ends were cut back, 6 bases at V and 4 bases at J, with 10 bases in the middle. CDR3 region: CASRRDRYNEQFF. The CDR3 bases are TGTGCCAGCAGGCGCGACAGGTACAATGAGCAGTTCTTC.

A note on this clone: Sequence at one end of the junction differs from germline and may be a read error. This chain uses TRBV10-3 with TRBJ2-7; possible D gene TRBD1, 6 bases. The V gene's germline CDR1 is ENHRY and CDR2 SYGVKD. CDR3 length: 13 residues. The CDR3 spells CAISESGALERYF. The CDR3 DNA reads TGTGCCATCAGTGAATCAGGGGCTCTCGAGCGGTACTTC.

The chain recombines TRBV11-2 with TRBJ1-2, with D possibly matching TRBD1 (5 bases). The V gene's germline CDR1 is SGHAT and CDR2 FQNNGV. Trimming shortened V by 3 bases and J by 2 bases, and 10 bases separated the two germline ends. CDR3 length: 14 residues. The CDR3 spells CASSFLGDNYGYTF. The CDR3 DNA sequence: TGTGCCAGCAGCTTTTTGGGGGACAACTATGGCTACACCTTC.

The chain couples TRBV28 to TRBJ1-2; D might be TRBD1 (5 bases). This CDR3 is built from 16 residues. Germline CDR1 and CDR2: MDHEN and SYDVKM. Trimming took off 4 bases at V and 4 bases at J, with 19 bases between the two ends. The CDR3 region is CASSSPMLQETYGYTF. CDR3 in DNA: TGTGCCAGCAGTTCACCTATGCTACAGGAGACCTATGGCTACACCTTC.

This clone is medium-sized. The rearrangement joins TRBV6-2 or TRBV6-3 to TRBJ1-2; D may be TRBD1 (5 bases). In germline, CDR1 is MNHEY, CDR2 SVGEGT. The CDR3 contains 13 residues. The V end was cut by 2 bases, the J end by 4 bases, with 8 bases between. The chain's CDR3 is CASSYKGFYGYTF. CDR3 in DNA: TGTGCCAGCAGTTACAAGGGGTTCTATGGCTACACCTTC.

This clone was detected only once. The chain links TRBV7-2 to TRBJ2-7; D may be TRBD1 or TRBD2 (5 bases each). Trimming took 5 bases from V and 4 from J, leaving 18 bases between them. There are 15 residues in the CDR3. Germline CDR1 SGHTA, CDR2 FQGNSA. Here the CDR3 reads CASSPTVPQRYEQYF. In DNA form, the CDR3 reads TGTGCCAGCAGCCCGACAGTTCCCCAGCGGTACGAGCAGTACTTC. The full variable domain, rest sourced from reference TRBV7-2 and TRBJ2-7, is GAGVSQSPSNKVTEKGKDVELRCDPISGHTALYWYRQSLGQGLEFLIYFQGNSAPDKSGLPSDRFSAERTGGSVSTLTIQRTQQEDSAVYLCASSPTVPQRYEQYFGPGTRLTVT.

This sequence joins TRBV30 and TRBJ2-1; 9 bases agree with TRBD1. This CDR3 is built from 15 residues. V shed 2 bases and J 7 bases; nucleotides not matched to a gene: 9. Germline CDR1 is GTSNPN and CDR2 is SVGIG (reference sequence). The CDR3 loop is CAWSSGTGSWNEQFF. As DNA, the CDR3 is TGTGCCTGGAGTTCCGGGACAGGGTCCTGGAATGAGCAGTTCTTC. Based on the CDR3 plus reference TRBV30 and TRBJ2-1, the full variable domain is SQTIHQWPATLVQPVGSPLSLECTVEGTSNPNLYWYRQAAGRGLQLLFYSVGIGQISSEVPQNLSASRPQDRQFILSSKKLLLSDSGFYLCAWSSGTGSWNEQFFGPGTRLTVL.

This clone was counted many times. The chain carries TRBV4-1 and TRBJ2-3; D uncertain. Germline CDR1 is MGHRA and CDR2 is YSYEKL. V lost 2 bases and J 4 bases, leaving 13 bases between the germline ends. The CDR3 has 15 residues. CDR3 residues: CASSQIGGKSDTQYF. The CDR3 DNA sequence: TGCGCCAGCAGCCAAATTGGTGGGAAATCAGATACGCAGTATTTT.

The rearrangement links TRBV30 to TRBJ1-1; no reliable D call. The CDR3 consists of 15 residues. With 2 bases removed from V and 1 base from J, the gap between germline ends came to 14 bases. CDR1 and CDR2 (germline): GTSNPN, SVGIG (reference sequence). CDR3 sequence reads: CAWSNGLIRNTEAFF. For the CDR3, the DNA is TGTGCCTGGAGTAACGGCTTGATAAGGAACACTGAAGCTTTCTTT.

This clone was counted at least ten times. J is TRBJ2-2 and V is TRBV4-1; 9 nucleotides agree with TRBD1. Germline V lookup: CDR1 MGHRA, CDR2 YSYEKL. The V and J ends lost 9 bases and 5 bases, in that order; junction bases with no gene match: 7. The CDR3 has 14 residues. The CDR3 nucleotides are TGCGCCAGTCGGGCACAGGGGGCGACCGGGGAGCTGTTTTTT. This translates into CASRAQGATGELFF.

This clone was counted ten times or more. This rearrangement joins TRBV7-6 to TRBJ2-2, with 8 bases that match TRBD1. V trimming: 1 base; J trimming: 1 base; junction bases outside the gene matches: 5. The CDR3 contains 17 residues. Germline-derived CDR1 and CDR2 are SGHVS and FNYEAQ. DNA for the CDR3: TGTGCCAGCAGCTTAGTAGGAGGGACAGGGAACACCGGGGAGCTGTTTTTT. Amino acids: CASSLVGGTGNTGELFF.

Ten or more counts support this clone. The CDR3 reads CASSQPSGRGSSYNEQFF. The CDR3 region has the DNA TGTGCCAGCAGCCAACCTAGCGGGAGGGGGAGCTCCTACAATGAGCAGTTCTTC. The gene calls are TRBV7-9 and TRBJ2-1; 12 positions match TRBD2. V shed 5 bases, J shed 0 bases, and the junction held 8 bases outside the gene matches. The CDR3 extends over 18 amino acids. In germline, CDR1 is SEHNR, CDR2 FQNEAQ (reference sequence).

This clone has at least ten counts. The chain couples TRBV7-9 to TRBJ2-7; 9 bases are shared with TRBD2. The J segment lost 5 bases and the V segment lost 5 bases, leaving 7 bases of the junction unmatched. CDR1 and CDR2 (germline): SEHNR, FQNEAQ (reference sequence). The CDR3 extends over 14 amino acids. The DNA for the CDR3 is TGTGCCAGCAGCCATAGCGGGAGCGCGAACGAGCAGTACTTC. It specifies CASSHSGSANEQYF.

The rearrangement uses TRBV12-3 or TRBV12-4 and TRBJ1-6; D is undetermined. Trimming removed 3 bases from V and 0 bases from J, with 12 bases in between. This CDR3 region has 17 residues. The CDR3 spells CASSFRGGSSYNSPLHF. CDR3 nucleotides: TGTGCCAGCAGTTTCAGAGGAGGGAGCTCCTATAATTCACCCCTCCACTTT.

This clone was picked up many times. The CDR3 is CASSPPGTLAEETQYF. CDR3 DNA sequence: TGTGCCAGCAGCCCTCCTGGGACTTTAGCAGAAGAGACCCAGTACTTC. The V call is TRBV7-9, the J call TRBJ2-5, with D possibly being TRBD2 (6 bases). This CDR3 contains 16 residues. Germline loops: CDR1 SEHNR, CDR2 FQNEAQ (reference sequence). V was trimmed by 5 bases and J by 3 bases, leaving 19 bases between them. Full variable domain (rest looked up from reference TRBV7-9 and TRBJ2-5): DTGVSQNPRHKITKRGQNVTFRCDPISEHNRLYWYRQTLGQGPEFLTYFQNEAQLEKSRLLSDRFSAERPKGSFSTLEIQRTEQGDSAMYLCASSPPGTLAEETQYFGPGTRLLVL.